These 24 T cell receptor beta chains were sequenced from one sample in a study of CD8 T cells in ankylosing spondylitis. General study points: One TCR beta motif, made up of 7 or 8 highly homologous variants, appeared characteristic of ankylosing spondylitis blood.

Their antigens remain unidentified. Each CDR3 protein is one row after TCRdb ran MiXCR on the 5' RACE reads. The table lists 500,000 to 650,000 distinct CDR3 sequences, approximately 5.3% of them singletons. The specimen sequenced was blood, either unsorted or a sorted T cell fraction (not recorded which). All receptors derive from a male donor with ankylosing spondylitis.

This clonotype has ten or more counts. The chain joins TRBV7-8 to TRBJ1-1; D is unresolved. The germline V gene encodes CDR1 SGHVS and CDR2 FQNEAQ. The V gene lost 1 base and the J gene lost 6 bases, with 12 bases spanning the gap. The CDR3 runs 14 residues. CDR3 sequence: CASSLDTSPPEAFF. The CDR3 DNA reads as TGTGCCAGCAGCTTAGATACCAGTCCCCCTGAAGCTTTCTTT. Variable domain in full (rest from reference TRBV7-8 and TRBJ1-1): GAGVSQSPRYKVAKRGQDVALRCDPISGHVSLFWYQQALGQGPEFLTYFQNEAQLDKSGLPSDRFFAERPEGSVSTLKIQRTQQEDSAVYLCASSLDTSPPEAFFGQGTRLTVV.

This clonotype has a count of ten or more. The chain uses TRBV29-1 and TRBJ2-5, with a tentative D call TRBD1 (5 bases). Germline CDR1 SQVTM, CDR2 ANQGSEA. V lost 8 bases, J lost 3 bases, and 13 bases lay in between. The length of the CDR3 is 12 residues. This CDR3 is CSYRRGKETQYF. The DNA of the CDR3 is TGCAGCTACCGAAGGGGTAAAGAGACCCAGTACTTC.

This clonotype was seen at least ten times. V usage is TRBV12-3 or TRBV12-4 and J usage is TRBJ2-1; D not resolved. The CDR3 has 13 amino acids. The ends were cut back, 4 bases at V and 2 bases at J, with 6 bases in the middle. For the CDR3, the DNA is TGTGCCAGCAGTTCCCGTACCTACAATGAGCAGTTCTTC. Its protein product is CASSSRTYNEQFF.

This chain uses TRBV28 with TRBJ2-3; D possibly matches TRBD1 or TRBD2 (5 bases each). The CDR3 totals 13 residues. Looked up from germline, CDR1 is MDHEN and CDR2 is SYDVKM. V gave up 8 bases and J gave up 4 bases, with 13 bases separating them. CDR3 sequence: CASWGTIPDTQYF. The CDR3 DNA reads as TGTGCCAGCTGGGGGACGATCCCAGATACGCAGTATTTT.

The rearrangement links TRBV4-1 to TRBJ2-7; the D gene is possibly TRBD2 (5 bases). CDR3 length equals 16 residues. Germline loops: CDR1 MGHRA, CDR2 YSYEKL. V lost 0 bases and J 2 bases, leaving 14 bases between the germline ends. DNA for the CDR3: TGCGCCAGCAGCCAAGACGCTACTAGTGATACCTACGAGCAGTACTTC. It is translated as CASSQDATSDTYEQYF.

The chain employs TRBV15 and TRBJ1-1; the match to TRBD1 covers 7 bases. Germline lookup yields CDR1 LNHNV and CDR2 YYDKDF (reference sequence). With 1 base clipped from V and 0 bases from J, the junction kept 5 bases outside the gene matches. The CDR3 is 16 amino acids. The CDR3 DNA reads as TGTGCCACCAGCAGAGGACGTACAGGGGTGAACACTGAAGCTTTCTTT. Protein sequence: CATSRGRTGVNTEAFF.

The sample holds many counts of this clonotype. This chain joins TRBV18 and TRBJ2-2; 10 bases agree with TRBD1. Looked up from germline, CDR1 is KGHSH and CDR2 is LQKENI. V was clipped by 3 bases and J by 7 bases; unmatched bases: 8. This CDR3 has 16 amino acids. CDR3 sequence: CASSPRDRGSVGELFF. In DNA form, the CDR3 reads TGTGCCAGCTCACCCCGGGACAGGGGTTCCGTCGGGGAGCTGTTTTTT. The whole variable domain, filled in from reference TRBV18 and TRBJ2-2, reads NAGVMQNPRHLVRRRGQEARLRCSPMKGHSHVYWYRQLPEEGLKFMVYLQKENIIDESGMPKERFSAEFPKEGPSILRIQQVVRGDSAAYFCASSPRDRGSVGELFFGEGSRLTVL.

This clonotype was counted ten times or more. This chain links TRBV20-1 with TRBJ2-5; weak D call: TRBD2 (7 bases). The CDR3 covers 13 residues. V was cut by 3 bases and J by 5 bases, with 13 bases left in between. Germline V CDR1 and CDR2: DFQATT, SNEGSKA (reference sequence). For the CDR3, the DNA is TGCAGTGCTAGTGAGGGGGGAGGGGAGACCCAGTACTTC. Its protein product is CSASEGGGETQYF.

This clonotype occurred a few times. The J gene is TRBJ2-7, the V gene TRBV7-2; possible D gene TRBD2, 5 bases. Trimming removed 0 bases at V and 3 bases at J, with 12 bases between. Germline V CDR1 and CDR2: SGHTA, FQGNSA. The CDR3 covers 15 residues. The CDR3 protein is CASSLAPGIYYEQYF. DNA for the CDR3: TGTGCCAGCAGCTTAGCTCCCGGGATCTACTACGAGCAGTACTTC.

This clonotype came up many times. The V and J genes are TRBV20-1 and TRBJ2-7, with D possibly TRBD1 on 6 matching bases. V was trimmed by 0 bases and J by 1 base, leaving 19 bases between them. CDR1 and CDR2 from the germline V gene are DFQATT and SNEGSKA (reference sequence). The CDR3 has 17 amino acids. The CDR3 DNA sequence: TGCAGTGCTAGAGACTTAGGAACCGGGACACTTTCCTACGAGCAGTACTTC. Translating it yields CSARDLGTGTLSYEQYF.

At least ten counts were recorded for this clonotype. J is TRBJ2-5 and V is TRBV20-1, with D maybe TRBD1 (6 bases). V was cut by 4 bases and J by 2 bases, with 14 bases left in between. The CDR3 is made up of 14 amino acids. The germline V gene encodes CDR1 DFQATT and CDR2 SNEGSKA (reference sequence). CDR3: CSAIDRGGQETQYF. CDR3 DNA: TGCAGTGCTATTGACAGAGGGGGTCAAGAGACCCAGTACTTC.

This clonotype was seen more than once but under ten times. The chain carries TRBV5-5 and TRBJ2-3; TRBD1 might be the D (5 bases). The ends were cut back, 5 bases at V and 4 bases at J, with 14 bases in the middle. The CDR3 length is 14 residues. Germline V CDR1 and CDR2: SGHKS, YYEKEE (reference sequence). Written as DNA, the CDR3 is TGTGCCAGCAGGATTTGGGCAGGGTCAGATACGCAGTATTTT. As protein: CASRIWAGSDTQYF.

This clonotype was seen repeatedly, ten times or more. The gene calls are TRBV11-2 and TRBJ2-1; TRBD2 aligns across 9 bases. The CDR3 length is 18 residues. Germline V lookup: CDR1 SGHAT, CDR2 FQNNGV. Trimming took 1 base from V and 0 from J; bases not matched to a gene: 7. The CDR3 is CASSLVRAGGSSYNEQFF. The CDR3 DNA reads as TGTGCCAGCAGCTTAGTAAGAGCGGGGGGAAGCTCCTACAATGAGCAGTTCTTC.

This clonotype was seen repeatedly, ten times or more. The V call is TRBV7-9, the J call TRBJ2-7; tentatively, D is TRBD2 (6 bases). CDR1 is SEHNR, CDR2 FQNEAQ, per germline (reference sequence). The CDR3 is made up of 14 amino acids. Trimming pared 2 bases from V and 5 bases from J, leaving 13 bases between. The CDR3 coding sequence is TGTGCCAGCAGCTTACGGAGGGGATCGAACGAGCAGTACTTC. It codes for CASSLRRGSNEQYF.

This clonotype appeared many times. The chain couples TRBV5-1 to TRBJ1-2; 7 bases agree with TRBD1. Germline lookup yields CDR1 SGHRS and CDR2 YFSETQ. This CDR3 has 14 amino acids. Trimming cost V 0 bases and J 8 bases; bases outside gene matches: 7. CDR3 bases: TGCGCCAGCAGCTTGGGGGACAGTTACTTCGGCTACACCTTC. Translation: CASSLGDSYFGYTF.

This clonotype was found many times. The CDR3 region is CSARSWTNEQFF. CDR3 DNA sequence: TGCAGTGCTAGAAGCTGGACCAATGAGCAGTTCTTC. V gene TRBV20-1 combines with J gene TRBJ2-1, with D unclear. With 2 bases removed from V and 6 bases from J, the gap between germline ends came to 8 bases. Germline assignment: CDR1 DFQATT and CDR2 SNEGSKA (reference sequence). The CDR3 has 12 amino acids.

This clonotype showed up many times. The chain joins TRBV29-1 to TRBJ1-1; 7 nucleotides align to TRBD1. Germline loops: CDR1 SQVTM, CDR2 ANQGSEA. Trimming cost V 7 bases and J 0 bases; bases outside gene matches: 8. The CDR3 is 14 residues long. Here the CDR3 reads CSASGQRMNTEAFF. The DNA for the CDR3 is TGCAGCGCCTCGGGACAGCGGATGAACACTGAAGCTTTCTTT.

This clonotype appeared many times. The rearrangement joins TRBV5-1 to TRBJ2-1, with 9 bases lining up with TRBD2. V shed 0 bases and J 9 bases; nucleotides not matched to a gene: 4. Germline lookup yields CDR1 SGHRS and CDR2 YFSETQ. CDR3 length equals 14 residues. The CDR3 spells CASSLAGTSSEQFF. In nucleotides, the CDR3 is TGCGCCAGCAGCTTGGCCGGGACTAGCAGTGAGCAGTTCTTC. The variable domain in full, with the rest retrieved from reference TRBV5-1 and TRBJ2-1, is KAGVTQTPRYLIKTRGQQVTLSCSPISGHRSVSWYQQTPGQGLQFLFEYFSETQRNKGNFPGRFSGRQFSNSRSEMNVSTLELGDSALYLCASSLAGTSSEQFFGPGTRLTVL.

V usage is TRBV7-6 and J usage is TRBJ2-3, with a tentative D call TRBD2 (5 bases). V shed 5 bases and J shed 4 bases, with 16 bases lying between them. Germline loops: CDR1 SGHVS, CDR2 FNYEAQ. The CDR3 covers 15 residues. CDR3 loop: CASSQRTPRADTQYF. DNA of the CDR3: TGTGCCAGCAGCCAACGGACTCCGAGGGCAGATACGCAGTATTTT.

The V and J genes are TRBV3-1 and TRBJ2-6; D remains ambiguous. V lost 4 bases to trimming and J lost 2 bases, with 6 bases between them. Germline V gene lookup returns CDR1 LGHDT and CDR2 YNNKEL (reference sequence). CDR3 length equals 14 residues. The CDR3 DNA reads TGTGCCAGCAGCCTTAGGGCTGGGGCCAACGTCCTGACTTTC. It yields the protein CASSLRAGANVLTF.

Many counts were recorded for this clonotype. This sequence joins TRBV12-3 or TRBV12-4 and TRBJ2-3; 11 positions match TRBD2. The CDR3 runs 15 residues. V dropped 5 bases and J dropped 2; count of bases not matched to a gene: 3. CDR3 coding DNA: TGTGCCAGCAGTAGACTAGCGGGGTACACAGATACGCAGTATTTT. It translates to CASSRLAGYTDTQYF.

At least ten counts were recorded for this clonotype. The V and J genes are TRBV6-9 and TRBJ1-2; D not certain. From germline, CDR1 is MNHGY and CDR2 SVAAGI. The CDR3 covers 14 residues. Trimming shortened V by 2 bases and J by 2 bases, and 9 bases separated the two germline ends. CDR3 loop: CASSYNGVNYGYTF. In DNA, the CDR3 is TGTGCCAGCAGTTATAACGGGGTCAACTATGGCTACACCTTC.

This clonotype has a count of ten or more. V is TRBV2 and J is TRBJ1-5; TRBD1 agrees at 9 bases. This CDR3 spans 13 amino acids. The trim removed 8 bases at V and 9 bases at J, leaving 8 bases unmatched. Germline CDR1 SNHLY, CDR2 FYNNEI. In nucleotides, the CDR3 is TGTGCCAGCGGGGGGGACAGGGACTGGCCCCAGCATTTT. It translates to CASGGDRDWPQHF.

The genes are TRBV10-3 and TRBJ1-2, with D possibly being TRBD1 (5 bases). The ends were cut back, 4 bases at V and 0 bases at J, with 24 bases in the middle. Per the germline V gene, CDR1 is ENHRY and CDR2 is SYGVKD. The length of the CDR3 is 19 residues. The CDR3, as DNA: TGTGCCATCAGTGGGACCGTCGGGACCGCTATTTTAACTAACTATGGCTACACCTTC. It translates to CAISGTVGTAILTNYGYTF.